This is a list of T cell receptor beta chains from one sample in a study of neurological immune-mediated disorders. MiXCR, run by TCRdb on the 5' RACE reads, gives a single entry per CDR3 protein. This sample has 25,000 to 35,000 distinct CDR3 sequences, with under 5% found just once. The sample consisted of CD4+ T cells from blood. Source of these receptors: a middle-aged woman in good health. CDR3s include the opening cysteine and the closing phenylalanine or tryptophan. D genes are given only for firm matches. Clone sizes are given selectively: once, few, many, or a class where the clone is expanded.

TRBJ2-2 many . TRBV5-1 TGCGCCAGCAGCCCATCCGGTGAGACAGCGAACACCGGGGAGCTGTTTTTT CASSPSGETANTGELFF
TRBJ1-4 many TRBD1 TRBV10-3 TGTGCCATCGGGACAGGGGTTAAAGGTGAAAAACTGTTTTTT CAIGTGVKGEKLFF
TRBJ2-7 many TRBD2 TRBV4-1 TGCGCCAGCAGCTCCGGGACTAGCGGCTACGAGCAGTACTTC CASSSGTSGYEQYF
TRBJ2-3 many TRBD2 TRBV5-1 TGCGCCAGCACCCCGCGCCCGGGGGGGTCAGATACGCAGTATTTT CASTPRPGGSDTQYF
TRBJ2-1 many TRBD2 TRBV5-1 TGCGCCAGCAGCCCCAACCTAGCGGGGAATGAGCAGTTCTTC CASSPNLAGNEQFF
TRBJ1-4 many TRBD1 TRBV7-9 TGTGCCAGCAGCTTAGGGACAGGGGTTGGAAAACTGTTTTTT CASSLGTGVGKLFF
TRBJ2-5 many . TRBV10-3 TGTGCCATCAGTGAGCCGATCCTAGAGACCCAGTACTTC CAISEPILETQYF
TRBJ2-5 many TRBD2 TRBV7-8 TGTGCCAGCAGCTCTTGGACTAGCGGCGAGGAGACCCAGTACTTC CASSSWTSGEETQYF
TRBJ2-1 many . TRBV28 TGTGCCAGCAGTTTACGGTTAGCGTTGAGCGGTGAGCAGTTCTTC CASSLRLALSGEQFF
TRBJ1-5 many TRBD1 TRBV5-1 TGCGCCAGAAAAACGAGGGACAGTGAAAGTTATAGCAATCAGCCCCAGCATTTT CARKTRDSESYSNQPQHF
TRBJ2-3 many . TRBV24-1 TGTGCCACCAGTGACTATGGAGCTAAGGGCACAGATACGCAGTATTTT CATSDYGAKGTDTQYF
TRBJ1-2 many . TRBV20-1 TGCAGTGCTAGTTTGACGACGGGGCTCTCTAACTATGGCTACACCTTC CSASLTTGLSNYGYTF
TRBJ2-2 many . TRBV5-1 TGCGCCAGCAGCTTTTTTCCAGAGACCACCGGGGAGCTGTTTTTT CASSFFPETTGELFF
TRBJ1-1 . . TRBV12-3/TRBV12-4 TGTGCCAGCAGTTTACAGGGAGGGACTGAAGCTTTCTTT CASSLQGGTEAFF
TRBJ2-3 many . TRBV10-3 TGTGCCATCAGTGAGTCGCACGGGTCAGGCACAGATACGCAGTATTTT CAISESHGSGTDTQYF
TRBJ1-1 many . TRBV6-5 TGTGCCAGCAGGGGCCTGAACACTGAAGCTTTCTTT CASRGLNTEAFF